The text below deals with one T cell receptor (beta chain). This record belongs to a study of blood T cell repertoires in COVID-19. As for the study in general: Researchers got acute and convalescent COVID-19 samples from the United States, Italy and Spain. PBMCs, B-cell-depleted T cells, or T cells were the source of the cDNA or gDNA that made up the material.

Original data processing: Reference gene primer amplification yielded estimated nucleated cell counts. TCRdb keeps only in-frame clones here, not all; method: immunoSEQ multiplex PCR. The V and J calls and the clone size are those of that table, but D and trimming were determined from the DNA. The sample carries about 88,000 clones, 80% to 90% recorded once. Germline assignment: CDR1 LNHDA and CDR2 SQIVND (reference sequence). Trimming took 3 bases from V and 1 from J; bases not matched to a gene: 9. The CDR3 contains 18 residues. The source is a woman over 75 with active COVID-19. J is TRBJ2-1 and V is TRBV19; 10 nucleotides agree with TRBD1. Input material: peripheral blood. The CDR3 coding sequence is TGTGCCAGTAGTATGGTTAATGGACAGGGGGGGTCCTACAATGAGCAGTTCTTC. Protein: CASSMVNGQGGSYNEQFF.